This entry describes one T cell receptor beta chain. The PCR employed 60 Vbeta primers together with 13 Jbeta primers. The data were produced by immunoSEQ multiplex PCR, yet TCRdb's version contains in-frame clones alone and is incomplete. In the table there are roughly 130,000 clones, roughly 71% of which are singletons. This record belongs to a study of cytomegalovirus exposure and HLA in healthy donors. The sequenced sample consisted of PBMCs. The source of this sequence is a woman aged 50 to 60 in good health and CMV-seropositive.

CDR3 amino acids: CAAGPSGEQYF. CDR3 coding DNA: TGTGCCGCCGGACCTTCGGGAGAGCAGTACTTC. The gene calls are TRBV10-3 and TRBJ2-7, with D maybe TRBD2 (5 bases). The CDR3 has 11 residues. V was shortened by 11 bases and J by 7 bases, with 15 bases between the two germline ends. Germline-derived CDR1 and CDR2 are ENHRY and SYGVKD.